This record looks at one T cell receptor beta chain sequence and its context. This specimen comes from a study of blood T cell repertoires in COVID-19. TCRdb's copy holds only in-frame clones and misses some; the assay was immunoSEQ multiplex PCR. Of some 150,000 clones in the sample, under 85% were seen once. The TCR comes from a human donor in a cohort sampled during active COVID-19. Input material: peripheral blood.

CDR3 in DNA: TGTGCCAGCAGATCGACCGGGACAGGGAAGGGAAAACTGTTTTTT. This translates into CASRSTGTGKGKLFF. The V gene is TRBV28, the J gene TRBJ1-4, with TRBD1 matching 9 bases. CDR1 is MDHEN, CDR2 SYDVKM, per germline. The CDR3 has 15 residues. V trimming: 6 bases; J trimming: 10 bases; junction bases outside the gene matches: 12. Combining the CDR3 with reference TRBV28 and TRBJ1-4 gives the whole variable domain DVKVTQSSRYLVKRTGEKVFLECVQDMDHENMFWYRQDPGLGLRLIYFSYDVKMKEKGDIPEGYSVSREKKERFSLILESASTNQTSMYLCASRSTGTGKGKLFFGSGTQLSVL.